This T cell receptor beta chain originates from a study of CD8 T cells in Susac syndrome. General observations from the study: The study's TCR sequencing and HLA analysis covered a relatively small number of individuals, and the study acknowledged this.

Comment on this clonotype: Its specificity is unknown.

RNA in amounts of about 0.5 to 1 ug was reverse transcribed with random hexamers. Amplification of TCR beta CDR3 across 54 Vbeta and 13 Jbeta was performed with immunoSEQ multiplex PCR. MiXCR, applied by TCRdb to the immunoSEQ multiplex PCR reads, yields one record per CDR3 protein. Of around 300,000 distinct CDR3 sequences listed, approximately 85% are singletons. This CDR3 has 11 amino acids. The germline V gene encodes CDR1 GTSNPN and CDR2 SVGIG (reference sequence). V lost 3 bases to trimming and J lost 3 bases, with 6 bases between them. Sequencing was performed on CD8+ T cells from PBMCs. This TCR derives from a human donor with multiple sclerosis. The rearrangement uses TRBV30 and TRBJ2-7; unclear D gene. CDR3 nucleotides: TGTGCCTGGAGCGAAAGCTACGAGCAGTACTTC. Encoded protein: CAWSESYEQYF. Supplemented by reference TRBV30 and TRBJ2-7, the full variable domain reads SQTIHQWPATLVQPVGSPLSLECTVEGTSNPNLYWYRQAAGRGLQLLFYSVGIGQISSEVPQNLSASRPQDRQFILSSKKLLLSDSGFYLCAWSESYEQYFGPGTRLTVT.